This is a list of T cell receptor beta chains from one sample in a study of shared clonotypes between healthy human individuals. Method: immunoSEQ multiplex PCR; TCRdb's copy keeps in-frame clones and lacks some. There are 1.5 million to 2.5 million clones in the sample; about 95% occur only once, and more than 0.9% lies in the top ten. Sequencing input: naive CD8+ T cells sorted from blood. These receptor sequences come from a man between 18 and 35 years old in good health. Each CDR3 is given with its conserved first and last residue. A D gene is named only where the DNA matches it firmly. Size is omitted from some rows. Given values are once, few, many or a class for expanded clones.

J: TRBJ2-7
D: -
size: -
V: TRBV6-5
DNA: TGTGCCAGCAGTTACTCTATTGGGCAGCGTTCCTACGAGCAGTACTTC
CDR3: CASSYSIGQRSYEQYF

J: TRBJ2-3
D: TRBD1
size: -
V: TRBV7-9
DNA: TGTGCCAGCAGCACCTCACCGGGACAGAGCACAGATACGCAGTATTTT
CDR3: CASSTSPGQSTDTQYF

J: TRBJ2-6
D: TRBD1
size: -
V: TRBV9
DNA: TGTGCCAGCAGCTCCACGACAGGGGCTGGGGCCAACGTCCTGACTTTC
CDR3: CASSSTTGAGANVLTF

J: TRBJ1-1
D: TRBD1
size: -
V: TRBV27
DNA: TGTGCCAGCAACCTACAGGGGGCAGGCACTGAAGCTTTCTTT
CDR3: CASNLQGAGTEAFF

J: TRBJ2-2
D: -
size: -
V: TRBV2
DNA: TGTGCCAGCAGTGAAGGCAGGTGGAACACCGGGGAGCTGTTTTTT
CDR3: CASSEGRWNTGELFF

J: TRBJ2-1
D: -
size: -
V: TRBV14
DNA: TGTGCCAGCAGCCGCATCCCCTGGGGTGGGCGGGGGCTCCTATCTGTCAATGAGCAGTTCTTC
CDR3: CASSRIPWGGRGLLSVNEQFF

J: TRBJ1-2
D: -
size: -
V: TRBV6-5
DNA: TGTGCCAGCAGTTACTCGTCTACTAACTATGGCTACACCTTC
CDR3: CASSYSSTNYGYTF

J: TRBJ2-1
D: -
size: -
V: TRBV11-2
DNA: TGTGCCAGCACCCCGAGCGGGCAGAGCTCCTACAATGAGCAGTTCTTC
CDR3: CASTPSGQSSYNEQFF

J: TRBJ2-2
D: -
size: once
V: TRBV30
DNA: TGTGCCCTCTCCGGGACGAACACCGGGGAGCTGTTTTTT
CDR3: CALSGTNTGELFF

J: TRBJ1-5
D: -
size: -
V: TRBV27
DNA: TGTGCCAGCAGTTGGGACCTGAATCAGCCCCAGCATTTT
CDR3: CASSWDLNQPQHF

J: TRBJ2-1
D: TRBD2
size: -
V: TRBV9
DNA: TGTGCCAGCAGCGCAAGCGGGGGGGCGTACAATGAGCAGTTCTTC
CDR3: CASSASGGAYNEQFF

J: TRBJ2-3
D: TRBD2
size: -
V: TRBV5-1
DNA: TGCGCCAGCAGCTTGATCTTCGGGGGGGCCGATGCAGATACGCAGTATTTT
CDR3: CASSLIFGGADADTQYF

J: TRBJ2-1
D: TRBD2
size: -
V: TRBV5-1
DNA: TGCGCCAGCAGCTTGGCTACCGGGGGGGTAGATGAGCAGTTCTTC
CDR3: CASSLATGGVDEQFF

J: TRBJ2-3
D: -
size: once
V: TRBV9
DNA: TGTGCCAGCAGCGCTGAGAAAGGGTCAGATACGCAGTATTTT
CDR3: CASSAEKGSDTQYF

J: TRBJ2-1
D: -
size: -
V: TRBV2
DNA: TGTGCCAGCAGTGAGGGCCTACACAATGAGCAGTTCTTC
CDR3: CASSEGLHNEQFF

J: TRBJ1-2
D: TRBD1
size: -
V: TRBV9
DNA: TGTGCCAGCAGCGGACAACAGGGGGGTAACTATGGCTACACCTTC
CDR3: CASSGQQGGNYGYTF

J: TRBJ2-7
D: TRBD2
size: -
V: TRBV28
DNA: TGTGCCAGCAGCTCTAGCGGGAGGGACTACGAGCAGTACTTC
CDR3: CASSSSGRDYEQYF

J: TRBJ2-2
D: -
size: -
V: TRBV6-5
DNA: TGTGCCAGCAGTTACTCGGGCAGGATGAACACCGGGGAGCTGTTTTTT
CDR3: CASSYSGRMNTGELFF

J: TRBJ2-7
D: -
size: -
V: TRBV6-1
DNA: TGTGCCAGCACCGAAGGGGGGACAGCCTACGAGCAGTACTTC
CDR3: CASTEGGTAYEQYF

J: TRBJ2-3
D: TRBD2
size: -
V: TRBV11-2
DNA: TGTGCCAGCAGCTTAGACGAGGCTAGCGGGGGCCCCGGGAGCACAGATACGCAGTATTTT
CDR3: CASSLDEASGGPGSTDTQYF

J: TRBJ2-7
D: -
size: -
V: TRBV4-3
DNA: TGCGCCAGCAGTCCGGGACTGCACTACGAGCAGTACTTC
CDR3: CASSPGLHYEQYF

J: TRBJ2-7
D: TRBD2
size: -
V: TRBV27
DNA: TGTGCCAGCAGTTTCTTAGCGGGAGCTCACACAGGCGAGCAGTACTTC
CDR3: CASSFLAGAHTGEQYF

J: TRBJ1-1
D: -
size: -
V: TRBV13
DNA: TGTGCCAGCAGCCCAGGAACTGAAGCTTTCTTT
CDR3: CASSPGTEAFF

J: TRBJ2-5
D: -
size: once
V: TRBV9
DNA: TGTGCCAGCAGCGTAGCAGGGTCCCAAGAGACCCAGTACTTC
CDR3: CASSVAGSQETQYF

J: TRBJ1-1
D: TRBD1
size: -
V: TRBV13
DNA: TGTGCCAGCAGCACCTCGGACAGGAGAACTGAAGCTTTCTTT
CDR3: CASSTSDRRTEAFF

J: TRBJ2-1
D: TRBD2
size: -
V: TRBV6-1
DNA: TGTGCCAGCAGTGTACACTGGGAGCTAGCGGGAGTAAATGAGCAGTTCTTC
CDR3: CASSVHWELAGVNEQFF

J: TRBJ2-3
D: TRBD2
size: once
V: TRBV27
DNA: TGTGCCAGCAGTTTACGGGGGGGGGACACAGATACGCAGTATTTT
CDR3: CASSLRGGDTDTQYF

J: TRBJ2-3
D: -
size: -
V: TRBV7-9
DNA: TGTGCCAGCAGCTCCCCCTGGACCACAGATACGCAGTATTTT
CDR3: CASSSPWTTDTQYF

J: TRBJ1-1
D: TRBD1
size: once
V: TRBV7-8
DNA: TGTGCCAGCAGCTTAGCGGGGGACAGGGAGGCGAACACTGAAGCTTTCTTT
CDR3: CASSLAGDREANTEAFF

J: TRBJ2-7
D: TRBD2
size: -
V: TRBV4-3
DNA: TGCGCCAGCAGCCAAGATGTTGGGGGGAGGGCAGGCGAGCAGTACTTC
CDR3: CASSQDVGGRAGEQYF

J: TRBJ2-5
D: -
size: -
V: TRBV6-5
DNA: TGTGCCAGCGGGGGCGCGGAACAGACCCAGTACTTC
CDR3: CASGGAEQTQYF

J: TRBJ2-1
D: TRBD2
size: -
V: TRBV4-3
DNA: TGCGCCAGCAGCCAAGACCCGGGAGGGGACAATGAGCAGTTCTTC
CDR3: CASSQDPGGDNEQFF

J: TRBJ2-7
D: -
size: -
V: TRBV5-1
DNA: TGCGCCAGCAGCCTAGGGACGGACTCCTACGAGCAGTACTTC
CDR3: CASSLGTDSYEQYF

J: TRBJ2-2
D: -
size: -
V: TRBV7-9
DNA: TGTGCCAGCAGCGGAACAGGATCCACCGGGGAGCTGTTTTTT
CDR3: CASSGTGSTGELFF

J: TRBJ1-1
D: -
size: -
V: TRBV19
DNA: TGTGCCAGTAGTATCACAGGGTGGACTGAAGCTTTCTTT
CDR3: CASSITGWTEAFF

J: TRBJ1-4
D: TRBD1
size: -
V: TRBV10-3
DNA: TGTGCCATCGGACAGGGAGGTGAAAAACTGTTTTTT
CDR3: CAIGQGGEKLFF

J: TRBJ2-5
D: TRBD1
size: -
V: TRBV7-2
DNA: TGTGCCAGCAGCCCGGGCTTCGTGACAGGGCAAGAGACCCAGTACTTC
CDR3: CASSPGFVTGQETQYF

J: TRBJ2-7
D: TRBD2
size: -
V: TRBV2
DNA: TGTGCCAGCACCGGGACTAGCGGTACCTACGAGCAGTACTTC
CDR3: CASTGTSGTYEQYF

J: TRBJ1-6
D: -
size: -
V: TRBV6-1
DNA: TGTGCCAGCAGTGGCCGGGGATCCCCGTCCCTCCACTTT
CDR3: CASSGRGSPSLHF

J: TRBJ2-7
D: TRBD2
size: -
V: TRBV11-1
DNA: TGTGCCAGCAGCTATAGCGCGGGGGCCTACGAGCAGTACTTC
CDR3: CASSYSAGAYEQYF

J: TRBJ2-2
D: -
size: -
V: TRBV27
DNA: TGTGCCAGCAGCCTGACGGGCCCCCACACCGGGGAGCTGTTTTTT
CDR3: CASSLTGPHTGELFF

J: TRBJ2-5
D: -
size: -
V: TRBV7-7
DNA: TGTGCTAGCAGCTTAAATCGGGACATTGGAGAGACCCAGTACTTC
CDR3: CASSLNRDIGETQYF

J: TRBJ2-3
D: TRBD1
size: -
V: TRBV7-9
DNA: TGTGCCAGCAGCACGACCCGGGACAGGGGGCTTCTCAAGGCAGATACGCAGTATTTT
CDR3: CASSTTRDRGLLKADTQYF

J: TRBJ2-7
D: TRBD1
size: -
V: TRBV7-9
DNA: TGTGCCAGCAGCACACTTCCCGGGACAGGGACTACCGAGCAGTACTTC
CDR3: CASSTLPGTGTTEQYF

J: TRBJ2-7
D: -
size: -
V: TRBV5-4
DNA: TGTGCCAGCAGCCAGAGAGGGCACCACGAGCAGTACTTC
CDR3: CASSQRGHHEQYF

J: TRBJ1-1
D: TRBD1
size: -
V: TRBV28
DNA: TGTGCCAGCAGTGCCTACTCAGGGGGCTTGGACACTGAAGCTTTCTTT
CDR3: CASSAYSGGLDTEAFF

J: TRBJ2-3
D: -
size: -
V: TRBV19
DNA: TGTGCCAGTACCCTGAGCGGAGGCGGCACAGATACGCAGTATTTT
CDR3: CASTLSGGGTDTQYF

J: TRBJ2-7
D: -
size: -
V: TRBV14
DNA: TGTGCCAGCAGTAGGGGCAGGTTCTCCTACGAGCAGTACTTC
CDR3: CASSRGRFSYEQYF

J: TRBJ2-3
D: -
size: once
V: TRBV11-2
DNA: TGTGCCAGCAGCTTAGTTTCGACAGATACGCAGTATTTT
CDR3: CASSLVSTDTQYF

J: TRBJ2-6
D: -
size: -
V: TRBV9
DNA: TGTGCCAGCAGCCTGAGGGCTGGGGCCAACGTCCTGACTTTC
CDR3: CASSLRAGANVLTF

J: TRBJ2-7
D: -
size: -
V: TRBV28
DNA: TGTGCCAGCATGGACCAGGGGAGCTCCTACGAGCAGTACTTC
CDR3: CASMDQGSSYEQYF

J: TRBJ2-1
D: TRBD2
size: -
V: TRBV27
DNA: TGTGCCTCCTTCCCAGGGACTAGCGCGAACAATGAGCAGTTCTTC
CDR3: CASFPGTSANNEQFF

J: TRBJ2-7
D: -
size: -
V: TRBV13
DNA: TGTGCCAGCAGCTTCAGGGGGGGCTACGAGCAGTACTTC
CDR3: CASSFRGGYEQYF